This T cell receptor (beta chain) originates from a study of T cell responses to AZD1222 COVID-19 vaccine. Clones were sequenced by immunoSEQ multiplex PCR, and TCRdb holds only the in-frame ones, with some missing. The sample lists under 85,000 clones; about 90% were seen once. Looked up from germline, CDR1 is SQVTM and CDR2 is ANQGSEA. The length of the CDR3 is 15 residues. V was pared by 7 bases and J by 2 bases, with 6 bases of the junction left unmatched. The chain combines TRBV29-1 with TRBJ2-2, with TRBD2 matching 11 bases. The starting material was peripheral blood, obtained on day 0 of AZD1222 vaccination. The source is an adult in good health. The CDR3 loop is CSAILAGGNTGELFF. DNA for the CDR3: TGCAGCGCAATTCTAGCGGGAGGAAACACCGGGGAGCTGTTTTTT.